What follows are 5 T cell receptor beta chains derived from one specimen sequenced in a study of T cells in Graves' hyperthyroidism and ophthalmopathy. Researchers amplified the TCR beta CDR3 regions from RNA transcripts. Primed by the HTBI set, a first-round RT-PCR was run on the TCR CDR3. One entry per CDR3 protein results from TCRdb running MiXCR on the multiplex PCR reads. In the table there are hundreds of thousands of distinct CDR3 sequences, about a third of which are singletons. The sequenced sample was blood. These receptor sequences come from a woman aged 40 to 50 with Graves' hyperthyroidism.

This clonotype was detected ten times or more. The chain has TRBV6-1 and TRBJ1-5; 7 bases map to TRBD1. The CDR3 length is 15 residues. In germline, CDR1 is MNHNS, CDR2 SASEGT. J was trimmed by 4 bases and V by 4 bases; bases with no gene match: 7. Here the CDR3 reads CASSVTGAGNQPQHF. In DNA form, the CDR3 reads TGTGCCAGCAGTGTCACAGGGGCCGGGAATCAGCCCCAGCATTTT.

The chain has TRBV4-1 and TRBJ2-7; TRBD2 is a possible D gene (6 bases). The CDR3 has 15 residues. The V end lost 0 bases, the J end lost 9 bases, and 18 bases lay between the germline ends. CDR1 is MGHRA, CDR2 YSYEKL, per germline. The CDR3 nucleotides read TGCGCCAGCAGCCAAGAACCGGGAGTGAGTCGCGGGCAGTACTTC. This sequence encodes CASSQEPGVSRGQYF.

This clonotype came up a few times. The gene calls are TRBV4-1 and TRBJ1-2, with TRBD1 identical over 7 bases. The CDR3 has 15 amino acids. V dropped 4 bases and J dropped 1; count of bases not matched to a gene: 6. Looked up from germline, CDR1 is MGHRA and CDR2 is YSYEKL. The CDR3 DNA sequence: TGCGCCAGCAGCCGAGAGACAGGGATTAACTATGGCTACACCTTC. Its protein product is CASSRETGINYGYTF.

On this clonotype itself: One base away lies a much larger clone, so this may be a sequencing read error. V is TRBV29-1 and J is TRBJ2-5, with D maybe TRBD2 (5 bases). CDR1 SQVTM and CDR2 ANQGSEA come from the germline V gene. Trimming stripped 2 bases from V and 2 bases from J, with 6 bases between. The CDR3 is made up of 12 amino acids. In nucleotides, the CDR3 is TGCAGCGTTGAACGGGGTCAAGAGACCCAGTACTTC. This gives the protein CSVERGQETQYF.

This rearrangement joins TRBV7-9 to TRBJ2-6; D uncertain. V was cut by 3 bases and J by 1 base, with 13 bases left in between. Germline lookup yields CDR1 SEHNR and CDR2 FQNEAQ (reference sequence). The CDR3 has 17 residues. The CDR3 loop reads CASSFASSTSGANVLTF. CDR3 sequence (DNA): TGTGCCAGCAGCTTCGCCAGCAGCACTTCTGGGGCCAACGTCCTGACTTTC.